These T cell receptor beta chains were read from a single sample in a study of blood T cell repertoires in COVID-19. Using immunoSEQ multiplex PCR, the repertoire was profiled, and TCRdb retains in-frame clones only, with some absent. The table includes nearly 85,000 clones, 83% detected once. Source material: peripheral blood. All receptors come from an older woman with acute or convalescent COVID-19. CDR3s include the opening cysteine and the closing phenylalanine or tryptophan. The order of the fields is J gene, D gene, clone size, CDR3 length, V gene, CDR3 protein, CDR3 DNA. D genes are given only for firm matches. Rows give clone size only sometimes, using once, few, many, or a class for an expanded clone.

TRBJ1-5	NA	NA	12	TRBV6-5	CASGRGNQPQHF	TGTGCCAGCGGTCGAGGGAATCAGCCCCAGCATTTT
TRBJ1-2	NA	once	15	TRBV19	CASRQQGDKSSGYTF	TGTGCCAGTAGACAACAGGGTGATAAGTCATCTGGCTACACCTTC
TRBJ1-2	TRBD1	NA	16	TRBV3-1/TRBV3-2	CASSHLLQGVGYGYTF	TGTGCCAGCAGCCACCTTCTTCAGGGGGTCGGCTATGGCTACACCTTC
TRBJ1-2	NA	NA	12	TRBV11-1	CASGAARYGYTF	TGTGCCAGCGGCGCGGCGAGATATGGCTACACCTTC
TRBJ2-5	TRBD2	NA	13	TRBV5-4	CASSLAGGVTQYF	TGTGCCAGCAGCTTGGCGGGAGGGGTGACCCAGTACTTC
TRBJ2-3	NA	NA	13	TRBV3-1/TRBV3-2	CASSQELTDTQYF	TGTGCCAGCAGCCAAGAACTCACAGATACGCAGTATTTT
TRBJ2-1	NA	NA	15	TRBV20-1	CSASPLGGVENEQFF	TGCAGTGCTAGTCCCTTGGGGGGAGTAGAGAATGAGCAGTTCTTC
TRBJ1-2	NA	NA	15	TRBV5-1	CASSPGEPSNYGYTF	TGCGCCAGCAGCCCCGGGGAACCATCCAACTATGGCTACACCTTC
TRBJ2-1	TRBD2	NA	17	TRBV4-1	CASSQVGAGVTYNEQFF	TGCGCCAGCAGCCAAGTAGGAGCGGGAGTCACCTACAATGAGCAGTTCTTC
TRBJ1-1	NA	once	15	TRBV12-5	CASGLVTGGGTEAFF	TGTGCTAGTGGTTTGGTAACCGGGGGGGGGACTGAAGCTTTCTTT
TRBJ1-2	NA	NA	12	TRBV19	CASSLPGYGYTF	TGTGCCAGTAGCCTGCCCGGCTATGGCTACACCTTC
TRBJ2-7	TRBD2	NA	17	TRBV5-1	CASSLGPGGSGTYEQYF	TGCGCCAGCAGCTTAGGCCCTGGCGGGAGTGGGACCTACGAGCAGTACTTC
TRBJ1-2	TRBD1	NA	14	TRBV5-1	CASSPGQGMDGYTF	TGCGCCAGCAGCCCAGGACAGGGGATGGATGGCTACACCTTC
TRBJ2-7	TRBD1	once	18	TRBV7-9	CASSFTRDRGSLSYEQYF	TGTGCCAGCAGCTTCACCCGGGACAGGGGTTCCCTCTCCTACGAGCAGTACTTC
TRBJ1-1	TRBD1	NA	14	TRBV10-3	CATGQGRVSTEAFF	TGTGCCACCGGACAGGGGAGGGTTAGCACTGAAGCTTTCTTT
TRBJ1-2	TRBD1	NA	15	TRBV9	CASSHRDRIDYGYTF	TGTGCCAGCAGCCATAGGGACAGGATAGACTATGGCTACACCTTC
TRBJ2-6	NA	NA	12	TRBV30	CAWTSGANVLTF	TGTGCCTGGACGTCTGGGGCCAACGTCCTGACTTTC
TRBJ1-5	NA	NA	16	TRBV18	CASSPLPRQANQPQHF	TGTGCCAGCTCACCTCTACCAAGACAGGCCAATCAGCCCCAGCATTTT
TRBJ2-1	TRBD2	NA	14	TRBV6-5	CASKASGSWNEQFF	TGTGCCAGCAAGGCTAGCGGGAGTTGGAATGAGCAGTTCTTC
TRBJ1-3	NA	NA	15	TRBV28	CASSALLSSGNTIYF	TGTGCCAGCAGTGCCCTCCTGAGCTCTGGAAACACCATATATTTT
TRBJ2-1	TRBD1	NA	14	TRBV2	CASSQRTGKNEQFF	TGTGCCAGCAGTCAACGGACAGGGAAGAATGAGCAGTTCTTC
TRBJ2-1	NA	once	15	TRBV3-1/TRBV3-2	CASSHKGRTWDEQFF	TGTGCCAGCAGCCACAAGGGCAGGACTTGGGATGAGCAGTTCTTC
TRBJ2-2	TRBD2	NA	19	TRBV5-1	CASSWPRTSGGSNTGELFF	TGCGCCAGCAGCTGGCCCCGGACTAGCGGGGGGTCGAACACCGGGGAGCTGTTTTTT
TRBJ1-3	NA	NA	14	TRBV19	CASGGRASGNTIYF	TGTGCCAGTGGTGGGAGGGCTTCTGGAAACACCATATATTTT
TRBJ1-2	NA	once	13	TRBV4-1	CASSQGSPYGYTF	TGCGCCAGCAGCCAGGGCAGCCCCTATGGCTACACCTTC